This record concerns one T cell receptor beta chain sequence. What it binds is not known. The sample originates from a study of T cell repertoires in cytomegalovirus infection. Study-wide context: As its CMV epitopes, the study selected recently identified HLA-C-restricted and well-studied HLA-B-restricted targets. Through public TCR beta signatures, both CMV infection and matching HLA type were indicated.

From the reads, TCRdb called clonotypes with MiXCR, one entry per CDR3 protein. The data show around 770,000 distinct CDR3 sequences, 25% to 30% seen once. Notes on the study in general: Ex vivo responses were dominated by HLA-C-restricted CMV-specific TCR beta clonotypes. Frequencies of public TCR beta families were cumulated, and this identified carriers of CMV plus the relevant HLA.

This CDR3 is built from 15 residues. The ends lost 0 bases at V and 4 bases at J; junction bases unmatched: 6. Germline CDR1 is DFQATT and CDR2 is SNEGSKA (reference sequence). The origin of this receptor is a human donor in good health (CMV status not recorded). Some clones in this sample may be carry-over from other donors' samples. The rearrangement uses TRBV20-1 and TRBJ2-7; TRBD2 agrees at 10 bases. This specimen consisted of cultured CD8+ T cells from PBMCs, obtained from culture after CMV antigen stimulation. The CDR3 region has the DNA TGCAGTGCTAGAGACCCAGCGGGGGGGCCGTACGAGCAGTACTTC. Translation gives CSARDPAGGPYEQYF.